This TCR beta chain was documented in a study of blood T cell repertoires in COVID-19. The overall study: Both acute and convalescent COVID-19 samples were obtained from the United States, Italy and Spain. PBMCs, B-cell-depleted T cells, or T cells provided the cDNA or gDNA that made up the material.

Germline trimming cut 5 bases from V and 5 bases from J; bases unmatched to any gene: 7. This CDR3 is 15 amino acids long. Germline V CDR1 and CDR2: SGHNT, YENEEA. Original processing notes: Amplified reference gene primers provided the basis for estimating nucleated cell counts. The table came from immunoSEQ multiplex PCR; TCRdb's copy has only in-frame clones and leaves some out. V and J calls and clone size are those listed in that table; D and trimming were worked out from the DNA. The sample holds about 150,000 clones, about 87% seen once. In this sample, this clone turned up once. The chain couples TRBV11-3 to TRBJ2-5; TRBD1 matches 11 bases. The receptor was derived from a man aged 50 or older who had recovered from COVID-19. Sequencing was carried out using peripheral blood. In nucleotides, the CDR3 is TGTGCCAGCAGCACCCGGACAGGGGGCCTGGAGACCCAGTACTTC. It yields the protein CASSTRTGGLETQYF. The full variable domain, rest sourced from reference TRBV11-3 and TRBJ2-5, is EAGVVQSPRYKIIEKKQPVAFWCNPISGHNTLYWYLQNLGQGPELLIRYENEEAVDDSQLPKDRFSAERLKGVDSTLKIQPAELGDSAVYLCASSTRTGGLETQYFGPGTRLLVL.